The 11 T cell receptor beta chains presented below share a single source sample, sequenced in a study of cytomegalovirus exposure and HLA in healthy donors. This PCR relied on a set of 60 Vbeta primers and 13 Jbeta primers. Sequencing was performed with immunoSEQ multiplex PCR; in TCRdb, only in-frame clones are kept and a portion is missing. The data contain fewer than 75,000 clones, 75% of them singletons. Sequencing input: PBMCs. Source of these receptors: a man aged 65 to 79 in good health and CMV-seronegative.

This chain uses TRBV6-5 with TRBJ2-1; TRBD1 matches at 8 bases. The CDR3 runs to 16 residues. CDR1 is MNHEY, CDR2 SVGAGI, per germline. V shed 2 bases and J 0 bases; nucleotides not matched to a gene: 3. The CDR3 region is CASSYDGQGSYNEQFF. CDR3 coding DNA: TGTGCCAGCAGTTACGATGGACAGGGCTCCTACAATGAGCAGTTCTTC.

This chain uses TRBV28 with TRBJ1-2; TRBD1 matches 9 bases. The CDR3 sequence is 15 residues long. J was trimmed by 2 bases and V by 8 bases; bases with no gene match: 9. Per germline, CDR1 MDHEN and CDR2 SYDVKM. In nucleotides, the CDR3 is TGTGCCAGCGGTGGGACAGGGAGTCCGAACTATGGCTACACCTTC. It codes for CASGGTGSPNYGYTF.

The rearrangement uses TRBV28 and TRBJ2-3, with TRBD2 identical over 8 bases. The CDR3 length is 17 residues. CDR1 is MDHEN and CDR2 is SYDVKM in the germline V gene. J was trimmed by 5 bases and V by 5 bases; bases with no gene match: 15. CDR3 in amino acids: CASSPSEAGGHVDTQYF. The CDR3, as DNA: TGTGCCAGCAGTCCCTCCGAGGCGGGGGGCCACGTAGATACGCAGTATTTT. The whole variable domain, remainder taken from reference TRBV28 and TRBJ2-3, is DVKVTQSSRYLVKRTGEKVFLECVQDMDHENMFWYRQDPGLGLRLIYFSYDVKMKEKGDIPEGYSVSREKKERFSLILESASTNQTSMYLCASSPSEAGGHVDTQYFGPGTRLTVL.

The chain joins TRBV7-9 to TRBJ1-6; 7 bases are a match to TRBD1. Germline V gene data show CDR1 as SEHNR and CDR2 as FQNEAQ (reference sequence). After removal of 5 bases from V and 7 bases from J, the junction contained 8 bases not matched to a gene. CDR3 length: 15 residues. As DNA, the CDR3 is TGTGCCAGCAGCCCTGGGACAGCGGGCAATTCACCCCTCCACTTT. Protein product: CASSPGTAGNSPLHF.

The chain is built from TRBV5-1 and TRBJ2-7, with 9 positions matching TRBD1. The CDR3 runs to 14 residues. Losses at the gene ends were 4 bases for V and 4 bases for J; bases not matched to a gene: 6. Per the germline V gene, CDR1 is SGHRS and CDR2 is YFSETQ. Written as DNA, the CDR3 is TGCGCCAGCAGCCGTCGGGACAGGGCTTACGAGCAGTACTTC. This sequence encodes CASSRRDRAYEQYF. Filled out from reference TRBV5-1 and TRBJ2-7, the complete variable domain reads KAGVTQTPRYLIKTRGQQVTLSCSPISGHRSVSWYQQTPGQGLQFLFEYFSETQRNKGNFPGRFSGRQFSNSRSEMNVSTLELGDSALYLCASSRRDRAYEQYFGPGTRLTVT.

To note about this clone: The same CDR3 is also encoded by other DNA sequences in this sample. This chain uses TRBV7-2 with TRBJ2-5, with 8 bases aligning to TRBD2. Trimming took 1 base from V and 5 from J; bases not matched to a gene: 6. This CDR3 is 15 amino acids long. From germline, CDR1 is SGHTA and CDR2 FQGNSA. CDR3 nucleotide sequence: TGTGCCAGCAGCTTAGTTGGCGGGGGGTATGAGACCCAGTACTTC. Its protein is CASSLVGGGYETQYF.

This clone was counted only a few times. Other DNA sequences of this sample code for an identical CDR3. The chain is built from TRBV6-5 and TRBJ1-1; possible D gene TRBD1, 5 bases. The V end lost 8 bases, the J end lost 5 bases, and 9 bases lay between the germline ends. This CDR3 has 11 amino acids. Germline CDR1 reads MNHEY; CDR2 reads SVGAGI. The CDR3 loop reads CASGGVTEAFF. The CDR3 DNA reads TGTGCCAGCGGGGGGGTAACTGAAGCTTTCTTT.

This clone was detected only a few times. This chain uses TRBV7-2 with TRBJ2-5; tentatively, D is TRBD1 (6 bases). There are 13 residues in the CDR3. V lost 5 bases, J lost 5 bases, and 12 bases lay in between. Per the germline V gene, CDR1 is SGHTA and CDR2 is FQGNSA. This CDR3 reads CASSEVGAETQYF. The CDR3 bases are TGTGCCAGCAGCGAGGTGGGGGCGGAGACCCAGTACTTC.

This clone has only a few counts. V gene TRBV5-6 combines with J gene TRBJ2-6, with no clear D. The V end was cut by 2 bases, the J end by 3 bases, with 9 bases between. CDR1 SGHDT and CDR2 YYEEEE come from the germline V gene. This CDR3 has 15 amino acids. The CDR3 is CASSFESRGANVLTF. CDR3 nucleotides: TGTGCCAGCAGCTTTGAATCGCGTGGGGCCAACGTCCTGACTTTC.

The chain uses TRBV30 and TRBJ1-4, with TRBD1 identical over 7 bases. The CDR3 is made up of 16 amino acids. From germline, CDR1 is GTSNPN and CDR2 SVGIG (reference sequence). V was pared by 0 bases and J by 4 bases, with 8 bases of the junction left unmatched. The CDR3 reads CAWSVHGTAFNEKLFF. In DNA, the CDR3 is TGTGCCTGGAGTGTACATGGGACAGCATTTAATGAAAAACTGTTTTTT. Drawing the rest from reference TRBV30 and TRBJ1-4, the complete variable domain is SQTIHQWPATLVQPVGSPLSLECTVEGTSNPNLYWYRQAAGRGLQLLFYSVGIGQISSEVPQNLSASRPQDRQFILSSKKLLLSDSGFYLCAWSVHGTAFNEKLFFGSGTQLSVL.

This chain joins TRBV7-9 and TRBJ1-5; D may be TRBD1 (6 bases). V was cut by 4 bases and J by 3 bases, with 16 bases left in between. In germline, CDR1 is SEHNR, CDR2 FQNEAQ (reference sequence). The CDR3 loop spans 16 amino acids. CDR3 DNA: TGTGCCAGCAGCTCGACCCCCACAGGGAACAATCAGCCCCAGCATTTT. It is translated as CASSSTPTGNNQPQHF.